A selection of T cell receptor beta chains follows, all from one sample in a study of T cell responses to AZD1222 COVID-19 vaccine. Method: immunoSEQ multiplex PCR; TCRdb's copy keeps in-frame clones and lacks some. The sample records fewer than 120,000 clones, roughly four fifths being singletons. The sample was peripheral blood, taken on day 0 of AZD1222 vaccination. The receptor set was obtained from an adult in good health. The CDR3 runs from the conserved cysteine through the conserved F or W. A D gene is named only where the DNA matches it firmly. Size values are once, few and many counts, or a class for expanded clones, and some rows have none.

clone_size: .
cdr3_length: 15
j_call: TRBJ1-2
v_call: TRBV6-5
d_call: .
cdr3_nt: TGTGCCAGCAGGACAGACAGACTTGGAAACTATGGCTACACCTTC
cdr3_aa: CASRTDRLGNYGYTF

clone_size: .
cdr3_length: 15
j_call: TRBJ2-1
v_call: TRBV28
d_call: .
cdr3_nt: TGTGCCAGCAGACCAGGGGATAGCTCCTACAATGAGCAGTTCTTC
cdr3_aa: CASRPGDSSYNEQFF

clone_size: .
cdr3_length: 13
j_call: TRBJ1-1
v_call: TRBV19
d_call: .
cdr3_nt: TGTGCCAGTAGGGTTACAAGGAACACTGAAGCTTTCTTT
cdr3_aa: CASRVTRNTEAFF

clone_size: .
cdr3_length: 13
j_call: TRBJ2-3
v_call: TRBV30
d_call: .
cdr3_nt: TGTGCCTGGAGTCGTAGGGAAAGGGATACGCAGTATTTT
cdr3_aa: CAWSRRERDTQYF

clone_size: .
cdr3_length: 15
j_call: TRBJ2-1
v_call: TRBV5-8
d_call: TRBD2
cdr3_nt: TGTGCCAGCAGCCTGGGACTAGCCTCCTACAATGAGCAGTTCTTC
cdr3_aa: CASSLGLASYNEQFF

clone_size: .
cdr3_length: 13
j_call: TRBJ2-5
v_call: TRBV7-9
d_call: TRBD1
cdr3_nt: TGTGCCAGCAGCTTGTACAGGGGTGAGACCCAGTACTTC
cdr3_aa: CASSLYRGETQYF

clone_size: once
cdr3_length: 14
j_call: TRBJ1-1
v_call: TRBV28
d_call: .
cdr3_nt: TGTGCCAGCAGTTCCCCGGGCTTAGTCACTGAAGCTTTCTTT
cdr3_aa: CASSSPGLVTEAFF

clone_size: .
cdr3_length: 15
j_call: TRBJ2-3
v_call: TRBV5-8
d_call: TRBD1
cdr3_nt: TGTGCCAGCAGCCCCGGGACAGGGGGTATAGATACGCAGTATTTT
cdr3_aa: CASSPGTGGIDTQYF

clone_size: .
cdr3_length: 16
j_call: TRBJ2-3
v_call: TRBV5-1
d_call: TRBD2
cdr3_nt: TGCGCCAGCAGCTTGGTAGCGGGGGGCCTCACAGATACGCAGTATTTT
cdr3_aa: CASSLVAGGLTDTQYF

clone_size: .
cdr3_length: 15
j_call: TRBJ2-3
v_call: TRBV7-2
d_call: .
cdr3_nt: TGTGCCAGCAACCTAAACCCCGGGCTTGCGGATACGCAGTATTTT
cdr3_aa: CASNLNPGLADTQYF

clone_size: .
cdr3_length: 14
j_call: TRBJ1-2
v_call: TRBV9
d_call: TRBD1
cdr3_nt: TGTGCCAGCAGCGTAGACAGGGGAAGTGGTGGCTACACCTTC
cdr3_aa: CASSVDRGSGGYTF

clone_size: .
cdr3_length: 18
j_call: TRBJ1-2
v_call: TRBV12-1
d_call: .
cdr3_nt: TGTGCCAGCAGCTTTGACGGCAGGGGGACCCTAGGGGTATATGGCTACACCTTC
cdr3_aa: CASSFDGRGTLGVYGYTF

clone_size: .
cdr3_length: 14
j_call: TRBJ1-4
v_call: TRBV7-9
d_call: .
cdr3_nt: TGTGCCAGCAGCTTTCAGGGAACTAATGAAAAACTGTTTTTT
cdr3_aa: CASSFQGTNEKLFF

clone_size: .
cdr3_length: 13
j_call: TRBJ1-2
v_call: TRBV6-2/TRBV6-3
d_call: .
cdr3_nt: TGTGCCAGCAGTCCGGACAGTAGTTACGGCTACACCTTC
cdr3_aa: CASSPDSSYGYTF

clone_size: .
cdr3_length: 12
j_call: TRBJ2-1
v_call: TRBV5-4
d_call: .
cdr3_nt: TGTGCCAGCAGGGGGGTCTACAATGAGCAGTTCTTC
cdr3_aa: CASRGVYNEQFF

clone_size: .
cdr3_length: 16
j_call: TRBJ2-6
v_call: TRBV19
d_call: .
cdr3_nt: TGTGCCAGTAGGCCTCCTGGAGGGTCTGGGGCCAACGTCCTGACTTTC
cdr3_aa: CASRPPGGSGANVLTF

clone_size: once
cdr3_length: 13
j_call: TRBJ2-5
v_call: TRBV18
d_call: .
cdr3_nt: TGTGCCAGCTCTTCAAAGTTGCAAGAGACCCAGTACTTC
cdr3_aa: CASSSKLQETQYF

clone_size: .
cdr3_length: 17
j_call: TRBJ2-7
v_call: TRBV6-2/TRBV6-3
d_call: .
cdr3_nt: TGTGCCAGCAGTTACTCGAAAAGGGCGGGACTGTGGAACGAGCAGTACTTC
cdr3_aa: CASSYSKRAGLWNEQYF

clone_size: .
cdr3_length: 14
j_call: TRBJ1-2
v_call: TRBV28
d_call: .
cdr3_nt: TGTGCCAGCAGTTTTGGGGGGGCCAACTATGGCTACACCTTC
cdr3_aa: CASSFGGANYGYTF

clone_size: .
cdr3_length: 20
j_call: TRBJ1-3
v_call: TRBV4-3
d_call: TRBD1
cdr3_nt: TGCGCCAGCAGCCAAGATGCCGGGGGAAGACAGGGGGCCAATGGAAACACCATATATTTT
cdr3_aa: CASSQDAGGRQGANGNTIYF

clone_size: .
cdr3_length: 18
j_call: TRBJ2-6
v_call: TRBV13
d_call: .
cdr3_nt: TGTGCCAGCAGCTTTGGATGGAGGGACGGCTCTGGGGCCAACGTCCTGACTTTC
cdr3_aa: CASSFGWRDGSGANVLTF

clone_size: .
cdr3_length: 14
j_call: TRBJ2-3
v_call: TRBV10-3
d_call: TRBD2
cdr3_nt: TGTGCCACCGGGACTAGCGGGGGGGTAGATACGCAGTATTTT
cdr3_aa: CATGTSGGVDTQYF

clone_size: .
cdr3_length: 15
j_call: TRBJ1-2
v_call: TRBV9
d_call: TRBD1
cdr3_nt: TGTGCCAGCAGCCCAGACCTGGGACAGGGAGATGGCTACACCTTC
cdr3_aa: CASSPDLGQGDGYTF

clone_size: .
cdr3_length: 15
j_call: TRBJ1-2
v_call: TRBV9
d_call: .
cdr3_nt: TGTGCCAGCAGCGTATCTTTCCGTAGTGACTATGGCTACACCTTC
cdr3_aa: CASSVSFRSDYGYTF

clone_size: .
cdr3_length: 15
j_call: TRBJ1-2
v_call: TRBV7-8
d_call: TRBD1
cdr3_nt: TGTGCCAGCAGTTTTGCCCCAGGGGGCAACTATGGCTACACCTTC
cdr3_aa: CASSFAPGGNYGYTF

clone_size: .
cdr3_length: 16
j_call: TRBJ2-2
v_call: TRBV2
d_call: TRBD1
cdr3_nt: TGTGCCAGCAGTGAGGGGACAGGGGGCAAGGCCGGGGAGCTGTTTTTT
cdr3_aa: CASSEGTGGKAGELFF

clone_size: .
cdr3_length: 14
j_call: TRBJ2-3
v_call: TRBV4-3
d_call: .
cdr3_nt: TGCGCCAGCAGCCGGAACCAGGGAACAGATACGCAGTATTTT
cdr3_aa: CASSRNQGTDTQYF

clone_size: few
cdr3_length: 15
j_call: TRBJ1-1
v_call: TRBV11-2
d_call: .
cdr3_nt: TGTGCCAGCCGAGACTATTCGGTAAGGAACACTGAAGCTTTCTTT
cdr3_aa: CASRDYSVRNTEAFF

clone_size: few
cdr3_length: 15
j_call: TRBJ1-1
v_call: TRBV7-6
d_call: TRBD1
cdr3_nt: TGTGCCAGCAGCTTAGCGGCAGGGGGGAACACTGAAGCTTTCTTT
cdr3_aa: CASSLAAGGNTEAFF

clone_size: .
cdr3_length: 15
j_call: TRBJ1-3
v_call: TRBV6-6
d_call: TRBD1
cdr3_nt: TGTGCCAGCAGCCCAGACAGGGGACTCCCTCACACCATATATTTT
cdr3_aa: CASSPDRGLPHTIYF

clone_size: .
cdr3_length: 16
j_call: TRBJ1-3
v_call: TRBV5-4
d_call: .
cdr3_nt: TGTGCCAGCAGCCCAACTGCAGGGAAGTCTGGAAACACCATATATTTT
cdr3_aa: CASSPTAGKSGNTIYF

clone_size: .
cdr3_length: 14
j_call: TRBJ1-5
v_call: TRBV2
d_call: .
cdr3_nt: TGTGCCAGCAACGAGGCGGCAGGTTTTGGGCCCCAGCATTTT
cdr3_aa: CASNEAAGFGPQHF

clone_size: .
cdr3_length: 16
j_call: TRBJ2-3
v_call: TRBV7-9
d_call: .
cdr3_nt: TGTGCCAGCATTGAAGGCGGCTATACTAGCACAGATACGCAGTATTTT
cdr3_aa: CASIEGGYTSTDTQYF

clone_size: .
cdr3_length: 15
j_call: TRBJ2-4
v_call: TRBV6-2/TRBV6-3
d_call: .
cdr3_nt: TGTGCCAGCAGTACAGGGATCTTAGCCAAAAACATTCAGTACTTC
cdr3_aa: CASSTGILAKNIQYF

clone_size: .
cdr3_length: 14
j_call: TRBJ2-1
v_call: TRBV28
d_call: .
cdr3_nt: TGTGCCAGCAGTCTCAATCCGTCACGTAATGAGCAGTTCTTC
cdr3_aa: CASSLNPSRNEQFF

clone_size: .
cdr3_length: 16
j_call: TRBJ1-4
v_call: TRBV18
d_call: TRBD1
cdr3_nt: TGTGCCAGCTCACTTAACAGGGGTTCGACTAATGAAAAACTGTTTTTT
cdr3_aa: CASSLNRGSTNEKLFF

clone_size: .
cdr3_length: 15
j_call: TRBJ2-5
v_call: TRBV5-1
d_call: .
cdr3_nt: TGCGCCAGCAGCTTGGTGCCAGGGTCACAAGAGACCCAGTACTTC
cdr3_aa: CASSLVPGSQETQYF